This T cell receptor (beta chain) was captured in a study of blood T cell repertoires in COVID-19. Participant-reported clinical history was the basis for cohort assignment. Regarding this clone: Other DNA sequences in the same sample also yield this CDR3.

Produced via immunoSEQ multiplex PCR; TCRdb's table is partial and in-frame only. This sample yields about 250,000 clones, of which roughly 80% are seen a single time; about 5% belongs to the top ten. Germline-derived CDR1 and CDR2 are MNHEY and SVGAGI. Losses at the gene ends were 6 bases for V and 4 bases for J; bases not matched to a gene: 9. The CDR3 length is 14 residues. The rearrangement joins TRBV6-5 to TRBJ2-7, with 7 nucleotides matching TRBD1. This receptor was identified in a man aged 35 to 55 who had been exposed to COVID-19. Sequencing input: PBMCs or T cells enriched from blood (not recorded which). The CDR3 DNA sequence: TGTGCCAGCAGACCAGGGGGTTCTAGTTACGAGCAGTACTTC. Protein sequence: CASRPGGSSYEQYF.